This note documents a single TCR beta chain sequence. Its antigen is not identified. The entry originates in a study of cytomegalovirus exposure and HLA in healthy donors. Germline lookup yields CDR1 MNHNY and CDR2 SVGAGI (reference sequence). The CDR3 has 13 residues. The V segment lost 7 bases and the J segment 4 bases; nucleotides outside the gene matches: 6. Broader study findings: A later analysis showed TCR association rates differing by HLA locus, peaking at DRB1 and lowest at HLA-C. TCR beta V- and J-gene trimming was later associated with a missense DCLRE1C variant. Several of the most significant clusters were apparently associated with common viral pathogens in a later analysis. CMV serostatus alone was available as immune exposure information.

PCR amplification relied on 60 Vbeta primers (plus 13 Jbeta primers). Method: immunoSEQ multiplex PCR; TCRdb's copy keeps in-frame clones and lacks some. The sample records 100,000 to 150,000 clones, approximately 80% being singletons. The V call is TRBV6-6, the J call TRBJ2-5, with 7 bases fitting TRBD1. This TCR derives from a man aged 25-45 years in good health and CMV-seronegative. The source material was PBMCs. CDR3 bases: TGTGCCAGCAACAGGGGCTGGGGAGAGACCCAGTACTTC. It codes for CASNRGWGETQYF.